The 13 T cell receptor beta chains listed next were all sequenced from one sample in a study of a mutant IDH1 vaccine in newly diagnosed glioma. Method: immunoSEQ multiplex PCR; TCRdb's copy keeps in-frame clones and lacks some. The sample includes tens of thousands of clones, nearly 90% of them seen just once. Documented time point: week 11, during vaccination. Doses of 300 ug of mutant IDH1 20-mer peptide were given with topical imiquimod. These TCRs' antigens remain unknown. Sample: PBMCs, taken from a glioma patient whose treatment included an IDH1 peptide vaccine. These receptors originate from a man younger than 30 with glioma.

This clone showed up just once. This chain connects TRBV29-1 to TRBJ1-1; D possibly corresponds to TRBD1 (5 bases). The CDR3 sequence is 12 residues long. CDR1 is SQVTM, CDR2 ANQGSEA, per germline. V shed 3 bases and J shed 0 bases, with 5 bases lying between them. The CDR3 nucleotides read TGCAGCGTTGAGGGGGTGAACACTGAAGCTTTCTTT. Translated: CSVEGVNTEAFF.

V and J are TRBV5-1 and TRBJ1-2, with a weak D call TRBD1 (6 bases). CDR1 and CDR2 from the germline V gene are SGHRS and YFSETQ. V lost 5 bases and J 0 bases, leaving 11 bases between the germline ends. The CDR3 is 14 amino acids. The CDR3 loop is CASRPGQPNYGYTF. The DNA of the CDR3 is TGCGCCAGCAGACCAGGACAGCCTAACTATGGCTACACCTTC.

The chain employs TRBV7-9 and TRBJ2-2, with no clear D. Germline V CDR1 and CDR2: SEHNR, FQNEAQ (reference sequence). The length of the CDR3 is 13 residues. The germline V and J ends were trimmed by 0 bases and 4 bases, with 3 bases remaining between them. The CDR3 DNA is TGTGCCAGCAGCTTAGCGCTCACCGGGGAGCTGTTTTTT. This encodes CASSLALTGELFF.

V gene TRBV7-9 combines with J gene TRBJ2-2; no reliable D call. Trimming stripped 1 base from V and 4 bases from J, with 7 bases between. There are 14 residues in the CDR3. The V gene's germline CDR1 is SEHNR and CDR2 FQNEAQ (reference sequence). CDR3 residues: CASSLVSPTGELFF. The CDR3 coding sequence is TGTGCCAGCAGCTTAGTCAGCCCCACCGGGGAGCTGTTTTTT.

A word on this clone: One end of the junction does not line up with germline, which may come from a read error. The V gene is TRBV27, the J gene TRBJ1-5; D is ambiguous. CDR1 MNHEY and CDR2 SMNVEV come from the germline V gene (reference sequence). The CDR3 loop spans 13 amino acids. The CDR3 coding sequence is TGTGCCGGCAGTTTATCAGGCAATCAGCCCCAGCATTTT. This encodes CAGSLSGNQPQHF.

V gene TRBV6-6 combines with J gene TRBJ2-2; D unclear. Trimming took off 2 bases at V and 1 base at J, with 5 bases between the two ends. Looked up from germline, CDR1 is MNHNY and CDR2 is SVGAGI (reference sequence). The CDR3 length is 14 residues. CDR3 in DNA: TGTGCCAGCAGTTACAGCCTGAACACCGGGGAGCTGTTTTTT. It encodes CASSYSLNTGELFF.

The table lists this clone with a count of one. The chain couples TRBV6-5 to TRBJ2-7; D might be TRBD1 or TRBD2, each matching 5 bases. Trimming pared 6 bases from V and 2 bases from J, leaving 14 bases between. Germline V gene data show CDR1 as MNHEY and CDR2 as SVGAGI. This CDR3 comprises 14 residues. Here the CDR3 reads CASRPLRGAYEQYF. The CDR3 region has the DNA TGTGCCAGCAGGCCCTTGAGAGGGGCCTACGAGCAGTACTTC.

The chain is built from TRBV5-4 and TRBJ2-2; unclear D gene. Germline lookup yields CDR1 SGHNT and CDR2 YYREEE (reference sequence). The CDR3 has 15 residues. Trimming took 4 bases from V and 0 from J, leaving 10 bases between them. The CDR3 nucleotides read TGTGCCAGCAGCGCTGGAAGCTCGAACACCGGGGAGCTGTTTTTT. Translated: CASSAGSSNTGELFF.

The rearrangement uses TRBV13 and TRBJ2-7, with TRBD1 matching over 10 bases. Germline CDR1 reads PRHDT; CDR2 reads FYEKMQ (reference sequence). V lost 3 bases, J lost 5 bases, and 4 bases stayed unmatched. The CDR3 covers 14 residues. CDR3 residues: CASSFGTGDHEQYF. The CDR3 bases are TGTGCCAGCAGCTTCGGGACAGGGGACCACGAGCAGTACTTC.

The CDR3 region has the DNA TGTGCCAGCAGTCTAGGGAGGGAGAACACTGAAGCTTTCTTT. Amino acid sequence: CASSLGRENTEAFF. The chain employs TRBV6-5 and TRBJ1-1; D is unclear. CDR1 MNHEY and CDR2 SVGAGI come from the germline V gene. This CDR3 spans 14 amino acids. The V and J ends lost 5 bases and 1 base respectively, with 11 bases between them.

The chain recombines TRBV11-2 with TRBJ2-7, with 10 bases lining up with TRBD1. Trimming removed 3 bases from V and 3 bases from J; junction bases left unmatched: 11. CDR3 length equals 17 residues. Germline-derived CDR1 and CDR2 are SGHAT and FQNNGV. In DNA, the CDR3 is TGTGCCAGCAGCTTCGGACCTACCGGGACAGGGGACTACGAGCAGTACTTC. As protein: CASSFGPTGTGDYEQYF. Variable domain in full (rest from reference TRBV11-2 and TRBJ2-7): EAGVAQSPRYKIIEKRQSVAFWCNPISGHATLYWYQQILGQGPKLLIQFQNNGVVDDSQLPKDRFSAERLKGVDSTLKIQPAKLEDSAVYLCASSFGPTGTGDYEQYFGPGTRLTVT.

The gene calls are TRBV30 and TRBJ2-5, with a weak D call TRBD2 (5 bases). Trimming removed 4 bases at V and 2 bases at J, with 11 bases between. Per the germline V gene, CDR1 is GTSNPN and CDR2 is SVGIG (reference sequence). The CDR3 sequence is 13 residues long. The CDR3 sequence is CAWMFGGQETQYF. The CDR3 bases are TGTGCCTGGATGTTTGGAGGACAAGAGACCCAGTACTTC.

V usage is TRBV2 and J usage is TRBJ2-7; 9 bases agree with TRBD1. The CDR3 runs to 13 residues. J lost 5 bases, V lost 5 bases, and 4 bases had no gene match. The germline V gene has CDR1 SNHLY and CDR2 FYNNEI. The CDR3 region is CASSTGQGNEQYF. In nucleotides, the CDR3 is TGTGCCAGCAGTACGGGACAGGGTAACGAGCAGTACTTC.